Each of the 29 T cell receptor beta chains below was sequenced from the same sample in a study of CD8+CD57+ T cells in acquired aplastic anemia. Both TCR beta VDJ combination and CDR3 sequence profiling were carried out. Genomic DNA was the template for this profiling. TCRdb itself ran the reads through MiXCR, one entry per CDR3 protein. The table records about 120,000 distinct CDR3 sequences, about 60% of them present only once. Patients chosen for sequencing had CD8+CD57+ cells that had expanded, as shown by flow cytometry. Sequencing input: sorted CD4+, CD8+, or CD8+CD57+ T cells (not recorded which) from PBMCs. Receptors were obtained from a human donor with aplastic anemia.

The rearrangement links TRBV10-1 to TRBJ2-2, with 15 positions matching TRBD2. V was clipped by 2 bases and J by 5 bases; unmatched bases: 6. This CDR3 is 18 amino acids long. In germline, CDR1 is WNHNN, CDR2 SYGVQD (reference sequence). For the CDR3, the DNA is TGCGCCAGCAGTGAGGGACTAGCGGGAGGGGATAGGACCGGGGAGCTGTTTTTT. Protein: CASSEGLAGGDRTGELFF.

This chain connects TRBV20-1 to TRBJ2-5; 11 nucleotides agree with TRBD2. The trim removed 6 bases at V and 4 bases at J, leaving 13 bases unmatched. The CDR3 sequence is 16 residues long. Germline V gene sequence: CDR1 DFQATT, CDR2 SNEGSKA (reference sequence). Written as DNA, the CDR3 is TGCAGTGCCCGAGATAGCGGGGGGGCCTGGAGAGAGACCCAGTACTTC. This codes for CSARDSGGAWRETQYF.

The gene calls are TRBV29-1 and TRBJ2-3; either TRBD1 or TRBD2 may fit D (5 bases each). Germline V gene data show CDR1 as SQVTM and CDR2 as ANQGSEA. This CDR3 has 13 residues. Trimming cost V 7 bases and J 2 bases, with 13 bases left between them. Written as DNA, the CDR3 is TGCAGCGCCCGAGGGACGAACACAGATACGCAGTATTTT. Translated: CSARGTNTDTQYF.

The chain uses TRBV7-9 and TRBJ2-7; no clear D gene. Trimming took off 5 bases at V and 11 bases at J, with 19 bases between the two ends. This CDR3 is 13 amino acids long. The germline gives CDR1 SEHNR, CDR2 FQNEAQ (reference sequence). In nucleotides, the CDR3 is TGTGCCAGCAGCCCCCCGCTATACCAGGTCGAGTACTTC. This encodes CASSPPLYQVEYF.

The chain links TRBV29-1 to TRBJ2-2; D might be TRBD2 (6 bases). Trimming took off 6 bases at V and 6 bases at J, with 20 bases between the two ends. The CDR3 loop spans 15 amino acids. In germline, CDR1 is SQVTM, CDR2 ANQGSEA. The CDR3 spells CSVLKSVGGSGELFF. The DNA for the CDR3 is TGCAGCGTCCTCAAATCGGTTGGGGGGTCCGGGGAGCTGTTTTTT.

V usage is TRBV5-1 and J usage is TRBJ2-3; the match to TRBD1 covers 7 bases. The length of the CDR3 is 15 residues. V lost 2 bases, J lost 2 bases, and 5 bases stayed unmatched. The germline CDR1 and CDR2 sequences are SGHRS and YFSETQ. The CDR3 here is CASSFEGAPTDTQYF. The CDR3 DNA reads TGCGCCAGCAGCTTCGAGGGGGCCCCCACAGATACGCAGTATTTT.

With respect to this clonotype: This may arise from a read error, as a much more abundant clone is one base away. This chain links TRBV5-1 with TRBJ2-5, with D perhaps matching TRBD2 (5 bases). V lost 0 bases, J lost 4 bases, and 16 bases lay in between. Germline V lookup: CDR1 SGHRS, CDR2 YFSETQ. The CDR3 runs to 16 residues. CDR3 nucleotide sequence: TGCGCCAGCAGCTTGGTCCCCCTGGGGAGCCCAGAGACCCAGTACTTC. Its translation is CASSLVPLGSPETQYF.

The chain joins TRBV12-3 or TRBV12-4 to TRBJ2-1; TRBD1 agrees at 9 bases. This CDR3 contains 15 residues. J was trimmed by 4 bases and V by 6 bases; bases with no gene match: 7. CDR3: CASSGGQGTYNEQFF. The CDR3 DNA follows: TGTGCCAGCAGCGGCGGACAGGGGACTTACAATGAGCAGTTCTTC.

V gene TRBV19 combines with J gene TRBJ2-3; 8 bases fit TRBD2. V gave up 7 bases and J gave up 4 bases; unmatched junction bases: 7. Germline V gene lookup returns CDR1 LNHDA and CDR2 SQIVND (reference sequence). This CDR3 region has 14 residues. CDR3 in DNA: TGTGCCAGTAAAAGCGGGAGTAATGCAGATACGCAGTATTTT. This codes for CASKSGSNADTQYF.

J is TRBJ2-5 and V is TRBV5-4; 11 positions agree with TRBD2. Germline V gene lookup returns CDR1 SGHNT and CDR2 YYREEE (reference sequence). CDR3 length: 15 amino acids. The V gene end was trimmed by 3 bases and the J gene end by 4 bases; junction bases not matched to a gene: 5. The CDR3 here is CASSWTLAGGETQYF. CDR3 nucleotide sequence: TGTGCCAGCAGCTGGACTCTAGCGGGAGGAGAGACCCAGTACTTC.

This clonotype has a single count. A much larger clone differs from this one at a single base, so this may be a read error. The chain joins TRBV5-1 to TRBJ1-1; a weak D match, TRBD1 (5 bases). This CDR3 is 14 amino acids long. The germline V and J ends were trimmed by 3 bases and 4 bases, with 13 bases remaining between them. Germline CDR1 and CDR2: SGHRS and YFSETQ. The CDR3 coding sequence is TGCGCCAGCAGCTCATTCGGGGCGGGCACTGAAGCTTTCTTT. Its protein is CASSSFGAGTEAFF.

The V and J genes are TRBV27 and TRBJ2-5; the D is unclear. Trimming took off 1 base at V and 2 bases at J, with 8 bases between the two ends. CDR1 and CDR2 from the germline V gene are MNHEY and SMNVEV (reference sequence). The CDR3 has 14 residues. The CDR3 region is CASSLFGFQETQYF. The CDR3 coding sequence is TGTGCCAGCAGTTTATTTGGCTTTCAAGAGACCCAGTACTTC.

This rearrangement joins TRBV7-8 to TRBJ2-4, with a weak D call TRBD2 (6 bases). CDR1 SGHVS and CDR2 FQNEAQ come from the germline V gene. The CDR3 contains 16 residues. The V and J ends lost 5 bases and 7 bases respectively, with 21 bases between them. CDR3 amino acids: CASSAAETRFRNIQYF. The CDR3 DNA is TGTGCCAGCAGCGCAGCGGAGACTAGGTTCAGGAACATTCAGTACTTC.

This clonotype was found many times. The chain links TRBV12-3 or TRBV12-4 to TRBJ2-1; 10 nucleotides match TRBD1. Unmatched junction bases numbered 2, after V lost 4 bases and J lost 5 bases. The CDR3 spans 14 residues. Here the CDR3 reads CASSYGQGDNEQFF. Here the CDR3 DNA reads TGTGCCAGCAGTTACGGACAGGGGGACAATGAGCAGTTCTTC.

Written as DNA, the CDR3 is TGTGCCAGTAGTACCGGCGGGAGTAGCGAGCAGTACTTC. Residues: CASSTGGSSEQYF. J is TRBJ2-7 and V is TRBV19, with 7 positions matching TRBD2. CDR3 length: 13 amino acids. Per germline, CDR1 LNHDA and CDR2 SQIVND (reference sequence). V dropped 4 bases and J dropped 6; count of bases not matched to a gene: 6.

The rearrangement joins TRBV10-2 to TRBJ2-3; a possible D gene is TRBD2 (5 bases). This CDR3 is 13 amino acids long. V lost 7 bases, J lost 0 bases, and 8 bases lay in between. CDR1 is WSHSY and CDR2 is SAAADI in the germline V gene. CDR3 sequence: CASIRGSTDTQYF. CDR3 sequence (DNA): TGCGCCAGCATCCGCGGGAGCACAGATACGCAGTATTTT.

The chain is built from TRBV2 and TRBJ2-2; weak D call: TRBD2 (5 bases). The CDR3 runs 15 residues. Germline CDR1 SNHLY, CDR2 FYNNEI. Trimming took 5 bases from V and 5 from J, leaving 15 bases between them. This chain's CDR3 is CASSPWIRETGELFF. In DNA, the CDR3 is TGTGCCAGCAGTCCTTGGATAAGGGAGACCGGGGAGCTGTTTTTT.

The chain carries TRBV15 and TRBJ2-1; D remains ambiguous. V lost 4 bases to trimming and J lost 0 bases, with 10 bases between them. CDR3 length equals 15 residues. The germline V gene has CDR1 LNHNV and CDR2 YYDKDF (reference sequence). The CDR3 nucleotides are TGTGCCACCAGCAACATACAGAGCTCCTACAATGAGCAGTTCTTC. Its protein product is CATSNIQSSYNEQFF.

The J gene is TRBJ1-5, the V gene TRBV4-2; D not resolved. The CDR3 contains 14 residues. V was cut by 0 bases and J by 3 bases, with 6 bases left in between. Germline CDR1 LGHNA, CDR2 YNFKEQ. The CDR3 DNA reads TGTGCCAGCAGCCAAGATACAGACAATCAGCCCCAGCATTTT. This gives the protein CASSQDTDNQPQHF.

The gene calls are TRBV2 and TRBJ2-3; D is unclear. Germline V gene sequence: CDR1 SNHLY, CDR2 FYNNEI. The V end was cut by 4 bases, the J end by 2 bases, with 10 bases between. The CDR3 contains 14 residues. CDR3 in amino acids: CASSALAPTDTQYF. The CDR3 coding sequence is TGTGCCAGCAGTGCGTTGGCCCCCACAGATACGCAGTATTTT.

This clonotype was seen a handful of times. The J gene is TRBJ2-5, the V gene TRBV20-1; TRBD2 is a possible D gene (5 bases). Germline CDR1 DFQATT, CDR2 SNEGSKA (reference sequence). This CDR3 has 12 amino acids. The V and J ends lost 2 bases and 4 bases respectively, with 8 bases between them. The CDR3 DNA is TGCAGTGCTAGAATCGGAGGAGAGACCCAGTACTTC. Encoded protein: CSARIGGETQYF.

The CDR3 DNA follows: TGTGCCAGCAGCTTCTCAAGCGGGAGTAAAGATACGCAGTATTTT. As protein: CASSFSSGSKDTQYF. This chain links TRBV5-4 with TRBJ2-3; 8 bases match TRBD2. The germline gives CDR1 SGHNT, CDR2 YYREEE (reference sequence). The CDR3 contains 15 residues. The ends lost 2 bases at V and 5 bases at J; junction bases unmatched: 7.

In regard to this clonotype: Sequence at one end of the junction differs from germline and may be a read error. The chain carries TRBV25-1 and TRBJ1-4; 7 nucleotides align to TRBD1. From germline, CDR1 is MGHDK and CDR2 SYGVNS. The CDR3 length is 13 residues. The CDR3 protein is CASSEWVEWDSRF. The CDR3 nucleotides read TGTGCCAGCAGTGAATGGGTAGAATGGGACAGCCGTTTT.

The chain combines TRBV20-1 with TRBJ1-5, with TRBD1 identical over 8 bases. The CDR3 has 13 residues. The V segment lost 3 bases and the J segment 5 bases; nucleotides outside the gene matches: 3. Germline lookup yields CDR1 DFQATT and CDR2 SNEGSKA (reference sequence). The CDR3 bases are TGCAGTGCTAGGGGACAGGTCGATCAGCCCCAGCATTTT. The encoded protein is CSARGQVDQPQHF.

The chain couples TRBV10-3 to TRBJ1-3; 8 nucleotides agree with TRBD1. Germline values: CDR1 ENHRY, CDR2 SYGVKD. V lost 6 bases and J lost 4; bases outside the gene matches: 14. The CDR3 totals 17 residues. The CDR3 nucleotides read TGTGCCATCAGGGGGACAGGCGAAATGCGAGGAGGAAACACCATATATTTT. Translating it yields CAIRGTGEMRGGNTIYF.

This chain joins TRBV10-1 and TRBJ2-3; the D is unclear. Germline V gene sequence: CDR1 WNHNN, CDR2 SYGVQD (reference sequence). This CDR3 is built from 11 residues. The germline V and J ends were trimmed by 3 bases and 8 bases, with 6 bases remaining between them. The CDR3 bases are TGCGCCAGCAGTGACTGGGGTACGCAGTATTTT. Translation: CASSDWGTQYF.

This clonotype was seen a few times. The rearrangement uses TRBV6-5 and TRBJ2-1; weak D call: TRBD2 (6 bases). This CDR3 comprises 14 residues. Trimming left V 4 bases short and J 2 bases short, with 9 bases between. CDR1 MNHEY and CDR2 SVGAGI come from the germline V gene. The CDR3 bases are TGTGCCAGCAGTTGGCGGGGCACCTACAATGAGCAGTTCTTC. It yields the protein CASSWRGTYNEQFF.

This clonotype appeared a few times. This chain uses TRBV27 with TRBJ1-2; 8 bases are shared with TRBD1. Germline assignment: CDR1 MNHEY and CDR2 SMNVEV (reference sequence). V was clipped by 5 bases and J by 3 bases; unmatched bases: 5. The CDR3 extends over 14 amino acids. The CDR3, as DNA: TGTGCCAGCAGTCTTGGACAGGGCGACTATGGCTACACCTTC. Its translation is CASSLGQGDYGYTF.

Turning to this clonotype: A much larger clone is a single base away; this may be a read error. The rearrangement links TRBV9 to TRBJ2-7; 11 nucleotides align to TRBD1. Germline V lookup: CDR1 SGDLS, CDR2 YYNGEE. The CDR3 runs 16 residues. CDR3 coding DNA: TGTGCCAGCAGCCTAGAGGGACAGGGGGGGCGCTACGGGCAGTACTTC. Protein product: CASSLEGQGGRYGQYF.